This TCR beta chain was found in a study of T cell responses to AZD1222 COVID-19 vaccine. Whole-study results and caveats: Donors were chiefly white British, with a greater number of females, and clonal diversity was perhaps underestimated. Dominant CD4 TCR responses targeted spike regions 160-218 and 743-854.

Measured with immunoSEQ multiplex PCR; TCRdb has only the in-frame clones, and not every one. The sample holds around 100,000 clones, about 85% seen once. A note on this clone: Antigen unknown.

Per germline, CDR1 LNHDA and CDR2 SQIVND (reference sequence). The V gene lost 5 bases and the J gene lost 1 base, with 19 bases spanning the gap. The CDR3 is made up of 17 amino acids. The material sequenced was peripheral blood, taken on day 0 of AZD1222 vaccination. The chain has TRBV19 and TRBJ2-3, with TRBD1 as a possible D gene (6 bases). The source of this sequence is an adult in good health. The CDR3 reads CASSSGQKGYGTDTQYF. CDR3 bases: TGTGCCAGTAGTTCTGGACAGAAAGGGTACGGCACAGATACGCAGTATTTT.